One sample yielded the 27 T cell receptor beta chains listed below, sequenced in a study of shared clonotypes between healthy human individuals (dated by TCRdb to 2020 to 2021). CD8 naive samples were CD45RO-negative cells positively selected for CCR7, giving a CD45RA+CCR7+ population that excluded TemRA cells. Libraries came from the immunoSEQ multiplex PCR assay. TCRdb obtained this table from immuneACCESS and retained in-frame rearrangements with V and J assigned. These tables miss some clones; where compared with another copy, unresolved V genes account for less than half of the shortfall, and the remainder is unexplained. In this sample the table shows 2 million to 2.5 million clones, approximately 94% of which occur a single time. About 1.1% of the sample belongs to the ten largest clones. Sequenced material: naive CD8+ T cells sorted from blood. The label giving this sample's cell subset or site can be read as: CD45RA+CCR7+. The receptors originated from a man between 18 and 35 years old in good health.

The chain uses TRBV6-1 and TRBJ2-7; weak D call: TRBD1 (6 bases). Germline CDR1 and CDR2: MNHNS and SASEGT. The length of the CDR3 is 15 residues. V dropped 7 bases and J dropped 3 bases, with 19 bases sitting between them. The CDR3 protein is CASNNNREGDYEQYF. The DNA for the CDR3 is TGTGCCAGCAATAACAACAGGGAAGGGGACTACGAGCAGTACTTC.

This chain joins TRBV4-1 and TRBJ2-2, with D perhaps being TRBD1 or TRBD2 (5 bases each). CDR3 length: 16 amino acids. CDR1 is MGHRA and CDR2 is YSYEKL in the germline V gene. The V gene lost 4 bases and the J gene lost 4 bases, with 16 bases spanning the gap. CDR3 loop: CASSPGPEFPTGELFF. The CDR3 DNA reads as TGCGCCAGCAGCCCGGGGCCTGAGTTCCCCACCGGGGAGCTGTTTTTT.

The rearrangement uses TRBV4-3 and TRBJ2-3; D not certain. The CDR3 covers 15 residues. Germline V CDR1 and CDR2: LGHNA, YSLEER. Trimming cost V 0 bases and J 11 bases, with 18 bases left between them. CDR3 in DNA: TGCGCCAGCAGCCAAGAGGCCCTGGACCGTTCGGGGCAGTATTTT. The encoded protein is CASSQEALDRSGQYF.

J is TRBJ2-7 and V is TRBV13, with 9 nucleotides matching TRBD1. Germline assignment: CDR1 PRHDT and CDR2 FYEKMQ (reference sequence). CDR3 length: 14 amino acids. V was clipped by 5 bases and J by 4 bases; unmatched bases: 6. Here the CDR3 reads CASSTQDRGYEQYF. The CDR3 nucleotides read TGTGCCAGCAGCACCCAGGACAGGGGTTACGAGCAGTACTTC.

About this clone: Other DNA sequences in the same sample also yield this CDR3. This rearrangement joins TRBV5-6 to TRBJ1-1, with 8 bases lining up with TRBD1. The CDR3 has 14 residues. The germline gives CDR1 SGHDT, CDR2 YYEEEE. Germline trimming cut 2 bases from V and 3 bases from J; bases unmatched to any gene: 3. The CDR3 DNA reads TGTGCCAGCAGCTTCGGACAGGGCGACACTGAAGCTTTCTTT. Protein: CASSFGQGDTEAFF.

This chain uses TRBV5-6 with TRBJ2-7, with D unresolved. Trimming took off 2 bases at V and 4 bases at J, with 19 bases between the two ends. Germline CDR1 and CDR2: SGHDT and YYEEEE. The CDR3 extends over 16 amino acids. This CDR3 is CASSFIHGSLGYEQYF. CDR3 sequence (DNA): TGTGCCAGCAGCTTTATTCATGGGTCCTTGGGGTACGAGCAGTACTTC.

A remark on this clone: This CDR3 is also generated by other DNA sequences in the sample. This rearrangement joins TRBV5-4 to TRBJ2-7; D not certain. V lost 0 bases and J lost 6, with 4 bases in between. The CDR3 covers 11 residues. Germline lookup yields CDR1 SGHNT and CDR2 YYREEE (reference sequence). The CDR3 coding sequence is TGTGCCAGCAGCTTGGCAGGCGAGCAGTACTTC. It codes for CASSLAGEQYF.

The chain carries TRBV11-2 and TRBJ2-5; TRBD2 might be the D (5 bases). V lost 2 bases and J lost 5, with 9 bases in between. Germline V gene lookup returns CDR1 SGHAT and CDR2 FQNNGV. The CDR3 is 13 amino acids. CDR3 sequence (DNA): TGTGCCAGCAGCTTATTCCCGGGGGAGACCCAGTACTTC. Its translation is CASSLFPGETQYF.

This chain connects TRBV7-9 to TRBJ2-1; perhaps TRBD2 as D (7 bases). Germline values: CDR1 SEHNR, CDR2 FQNEAQ (reference sequence). Trimming stripped 4 bases from V and 1 base from J, with 11 bases between. The CDR3 sequence is 15 residues long. DNA for the CDR3: TGTGCCAGCAGCTGGGCGGGGGCTTCCTACAATGAGCAGTTCTTC. Its protein product is CASSWAGASYNEQFF.

The chain recombines TRBV25-1 with TRBJ1-2, with 9 bases fitting TRBD1. The CDR3 extends over 13 amino acids. Germline lookup yields CDR1 MGHDK and CDR2 SYGVNS. Trimming took 7 bases from V and 4 from J; bases not matched to a gene: 4. The CDR3 spells CASTGTGTYGYTF. In DNA form, the CDR3 reads TGTGCCAGCACCGGGACAGGGACCTATGGCTACACCTTC.

This chain uses TRBV6-5 with TRBJ2-5; 13 nucleotides align to TRBD2. Germline values: CDR1 MNHEY, CDR2 SVGAGI. The CDR3 consists of 16 residues. J was trimmed by 2 bases and V by 6 bases; bases with no gene match: 6. CDR3 nucleotides: TGTGCCAGCAGCTACGGGACTAGCGGGACACAAGAGACCCAGTACTTC. Protein product: CASSYGTSGTQETQYF.

About this clone itself: The same CDR3 also results from other DNA sequences found in this sample. The rearrangement joins TRBV28 to TRBJ2-7; unclear D gene. CDR1 and CDR2 (germline): MDHEN, SYDVKM. Trimming shortened V by 2 bases and J by 4 bases, and 9 bases separated the two germline ends. The CDR3 has 13 residues. This CDR3 reads CASSLGSPYEQYF. The CDR3 DNA reads as TGTGCCAGCAGTTTAGGGTCACCTTACGAGCAGTACTTC.

The J gene is TRBJ1-5, the V gene TRBV2, with 9 bases matching TRBD1. Per germline, CDR1 SNHLY and CDR2 FYNNEI. J gave up 6 bases and V 4 bases, and 7 bases lay outside the gene matches. The CDR3 runs to 15 residues. The CDR3 spells CASSADRGYGQPQHF. DNA of the CDR3: TGTGCCAGCAGTGCGGACAGGGGTTATGGTCAGCCCCAGCATTTT. The whole variable domain, remainder taken from reference TRBV2 and TRBJ1-5, is EPEVTQTPSHQVTQMGQEVILRCVPISNHLYFYWYRQILGQKVEFLVSFYNNEISEKSEIFDDQFSVERPDGSNFTLKIRSTKLEDSAMYFCASSADRGYGQPQHFGDGTRLSIL.

This rearrangement joins TRBV5-6 to TRBJ2-5; 10 bases are shared with TRBD2. Germline values: CDR1 SGHDT, CDR2 YYEEEE. CDR3 length: 13 residues. The J segment lost 3 bases and the V segment lost 5 bases, leaving 1 base of the junction unmatched. CDR3 protein: CASRGTSEETQYF. DNA of the CDR3: TGTGCCAGCAGAGGGACTAGCGAAGAGACCCAGTACTTC. Full variable domain (missing parts from reference TRBV5-6 and TRBJ2-5): DAGVTQSPTHLIKTRGQQVTLRCSPKSGHDTVSWYQQALGQGPQFIFQYYEEEERQRGNFPDRFSGHQFPNYSSELNVNALLLGDSALYLCASRGTSEETQYFGPGTRLLVL.

The CDR3 reads CASSLGEGVNTEAFF. In DNA, the CDR3 is TGTGCCAGCAGCTTGGGGGAGGGAGTGAACACTGAAGCTTTCTTT. The chain combines TRBV7-9 with TRBJ1-1; maybe TRBD1 (5 bases). The V gene's germline CDR1 is SEHNR and CDR2 FQNEAQ (reference sequence). The CDR3 sequence is 15 residues long. Between the trimmed V and J ends, which lost 3 bases and 0 bases, there was a span of 11 bases. The complete variable domain, with remaining parts taken from reference TRBV7-9 and TRBJ1-1, reads DTGVSQNPRHKITKRGQNVTFRCDPISEHNRLYWYRQTLGQGPEFLTYFQNEAQLEKSRLLSDRFSAERPKGSFSTLEIQRTEQGDSAMYLCASSLGEGVNTEAFFGQGTRLTVV.

This chain joins TRBV7-6 and TRBJ2-2, with D perhaps TRBD2 (5 bases). This CDR3 region has 12 residues. The V end was cut by 7 bases, the J end by 8 bases, with 11 bases between. The V gene's germline CDR1 is SGHVS and CDR2 FNYEAQ. The CDR3 spells CASTSPGGELFF. In nucleotides, the CDR3 is TGTGCCAGCACCAGCCCGGGAGGGGAGCTGTTTTTT.

This chain connects TRBV10-3 to TRBJ1-2; D is ambiguous. This CDR3 comprises 16 residues. From germline, CDR1 is ENHRY and CDR2 SYGVKD. The ends were cut back, 3 bases at V and 6 bases at J, with 20 bases in the middle. The CDR3 DNA is TGTGCCATCAGTGATGGGTTTGGTGGAGGACGGGATGGCTACACCTTC. It is translated as CAISDGFGGGRDGYTF.

Of note for this clone: Other DNA sequences in the sample encode the same CDR3. The V call is TRBV28, the J call TRBJ2-3, with no clear D. Germline values: CDR1 MDHEN, CDR2 SYDVKM. With 5 bases removed from V and 2 bases from J, the gap between germline ends came to 8 bases. This CDR3 has 13 residues. CDR3 nucleotide sequence: TGTGCCAGCAGTCTCCCGAACACAGATACGCAGTATTTT. It translates to CASSLPNTDTQYF.

The V call is TRBV6-5, the J call TRBJ2-2, with 10 bases matching TRBD1. After removal of 4 bases from V and 7 bases from J, the junction contained 6 bases not matched to a gene. The CDR3 length is 15 residues. Germline CDR1 and CDR2: MNHEY and SVGAGI. The CDR3 sequence: CASSFRTGGHGELFF. Here the CDR3 DNA reads TGTGCCAGCAGTTTCAGGACAGGGGGACACGGGGAGCTGTTTTTT.

J is TRBJ1-1 and V is TRBV5-6; 9 bases fit TRBD1. Trimming removed 0 bases from V and 3 bases from J; junction bases left unmatched: 3. This CDR3 region has 15 residues. Germline assignment: CDR1 SGHDT and CDR2 YYEEEE. The CDR3 protein is CASSLGTGAYTEAFF. The CDR3 DNA reads as TGTGCCAGCAGCTTGGGGACAGGGGCATACACTGAAGCTTTCTTT.

J is TRBJ2-1 and V is TRBV2; 10 positions match TRBD2. The V segment lost 5 bases and the J segment 4 bases; nucleotides outside the gene matches: 8. Per the germline V gene, CDR1 is SNHLY and CDR2 is FYNNEI. The CDR3 is made up of 16 amino acids. CDR3 sequence (DNA): TGTGCCAGCAGTTACATAGCGGGAGGAGGTTACAATGAGCAGTTCTTC. The encoded protein is CASSYIAGGGYNEQFF.

The gene calls are TRBV27 and TRBJ1-2; TRBD1 matches 9 bases. The germline V gene encodes CDR1 MNHEY and CDR2 SMNVEV (reference sequence). The V segment lost 0 bases and the J segment 8 bases; nucleotides outside the gene matches: 7. The CDR3 is 15 amino acids. The CDR3 here is CASSLSIGTGSGYTF. CDR3 nucleotides: TGTGCCAGCAGTTTATCGATTGGGACAGGGAGCGGCTACACCTTC.

The V and J genes are TRBV25-1 and TRBJ1-1, with 8 bases identical to TRBD1. V trimming: 5 bases; J trimming: 2 bases; junction bases outside the gene matches: 10. Germline V CDR1 and CDR2: MGHDK, SYGVNS. The CDR3 is made up of 16 amino acids. The CDR3 DNA reads as TGTGCCAGCAGTTCTGACAGGGGCGATAGCAACACTGAAGCTTTCTTT. It is translated as CASSSDRGDSNTEAFF. The entire variable domain, with the rest obtained from reference TRBV25-1 and TRBJ1-1, is as follows: EADIYQTPRYLVIGTGKKITLECSQTMGHDKMYWYQQDPGMELHLIHYSYGVNSTEKGDLSSESTVSRIRTEHFPLTLESARPSHTSQYLCASSSDRGDSNTEAFFGQGTRLTVV.

The J gene is TRBJ2-7, the V gene TRBV13; 11 nucleotides match TRBD2. Germline CDR1 reads PRHDT; CDR2 reads FYEKMQ (reference sequence). The ends lost 5 bases at V and 3 bases at J; junction bases unmatched: 6. The CDR3 has 15 amino acids. CDR3 amino acids: CASSPRLAGRYEQYF. CDR3 DNA sequence: TGTGCCAGCAGCCCCAGACTAGCGGGACGCTACGAGCAGTACTTC. Filled out from reference TRBV13 and TRBJ2-7, the complete variable domain reads AAGVIQSPRHLIKEKRETATLKCYPIPRHDTVYWYQQGPGQDPQFLISFYEKMQSDKGSIPDRFSAQQFSDYHSELNMSSLELGDSALYFCASSPRLAGRYEQYFGPGTRLTVT.

This rearrangement joins TRBV7-6 to TRBJ2-1, with 9 bases lining up with TRBD2. The germline gives CDR1 SGHVS, CDR2 FNYEAQ. This CDR3 comprises 14 residues. J lost 6 bases, V lost 3 bases, and 3 bases had no gene match. As DNA, the CDR3 is TGTGCCAGCAGCTTCGCTAGCGGGACCAATGAGCAGTTCTTC. Translation gives CASSFASGTNEQFF.

The chain's CDR3 is CASSSGLEVYEQYF. For the CDR3, the DNA is TGTGCCAGCAGCTCGGGACTAGAAGTCTACGAGCAGTACTTC. This chain links TRBV11-2 with TRBJ2-7; 8 nucleotides match TRBD2. Germline loops: CDR1 SGHAT, CDR2 FQNNGV. CDR3 length: 14 amino acids. The junction had 5 bases not matched to a gene; V was cut back by 4 bases and J by 3 bases.

Of note for this clone: Other nucleotide sequences in the sample specify the same CDR3. This rearrangement joins TRBV30 to TRBJ2-7; 10 bases are a match to TRBD1. The CDR3 has 14 residues. From germline, CDR1 is GTSNPN and CDR2 SVGIG (reference sequence). With V trimmed by 0 bases and J by 5 bases, 4 bases remained unmatched. The CDR3 DNA sequence: TGTGCCTGGAGTGTACTAGGGACAGGGGACGAGCAGTACTTC. It encodes CAWSVLGTGDEQYF.